Following are 21 T cell receptor beta chains from one sample sequenced in a study of T cell repertoires in cytomegalovirus infection. What these receptors recognize is not known. TCRdb re-called the reads through MiXCR, storing one row per CDR3 protein. Of 830,000 or so distinct CDR3 sequences listed, 30% to 35% are singletons. This specimen consisted of cultured CD8+ T cells from PBMCs, obtained from culture after CMV antigen stimulation. All receptors come from a human donor in good health (CMV status not recorded). Some clones in this sample may be carry-over from other donors' samples.

This clonotype was counted a few times. V usage is TRBV6-5 and J usage is TRBJ2-6, with D perhaps matching TRBD1 (6 bases). The CDR3 totals 15 residues. Germline V gives CDR1 MNHEY, CDR2 SVGAGI. V was shortened by 6 bases and J by 0 bases, with 9 bases between the two germline ends. The CDR3 region is CASSWTVSGANVLTF. CDR3 nucleotides: TGTGCCAGCAGCTGGACAGTCTCTGGGGCCAACGTCCTGACTTTC.

A single count supports this clonotype. The gene calls are TRBV7-6 and TRBJ2-5; D not resolved. The CDR3 loop spans 11 amino acids. V gave up 5 bases and J gave up 7 bases, with 8 bases separating them. The germline CDR1 and CDR2 sequences are SGHVS and FNYEAQ. DNA for the CDR3: TGTGCCAGCAGCCGTGTAGGGACCCAGTACTTC. Residues: CASSRVGTQYF.

This clonotype was detected only a few times. V and J are TRBV6-5 and TRBJ1-2; TRBD1 might be the D (5 bases). This CDR3 contains 16 residues. Trimming left V 0 bases short and J 2 bases short, with 13 bases between. The germline gives CDR1 MNHEY, CDR2 SVGAGI. The CDR3 here is CASSYSQEGRNYGYTF. CDR3 coding DNA: TGTGCCAGCAGTTACTCACAGGAGGGGCGGAACTATGGCTACACCTTC.

A few counts support this clonotype. The V call is TRBV6-1, the J call TRBJ2-3; 8 bases fit TRBD2. The CDR3 spans 16 residues. The ends lost 3 bases at V and 4 bases at J; junction bases unmatched: 9. Germline V gives CDR1 MNHNS, CDR2 SASEGT. CDR3 sequence reads: CASSDWNGGAADTQYF. CDR3 DNA sequence: TGTGCCAGCAGTGATTGGAACGGGGGGGCGGCAGATACGCAGTATTTT.

This clonotype has only a few counts. This chain connects TRBV11-2 to TRBJ2-5; D may be TRBD1 (5 bases). The V end was cut by 5 bases, the J end by 3 bases, with 16 bases between. The CDR3 is 15 amino acids. Germline V gene lookup returns CDR1 SGHAT and CDR2 FQNNGV. CDR3 sequence (DNA): TGTGCCAGCAGCCACATGGTGACAGATGAAGAGACCCAGTACTTC. It codes for CASSHMVTDEETQYF.

The chain joins TRBV12-3 or TRBV12-4 to TRBJ1-2, with TRBD1 identical over 8 bases. Germline trimming cut 11 bases from V and 6 bases from J; bases unmatched to any gene: 14. There are 14 residues in the CDR3. CDR3 sequence: CARTPLGQGDGYTF. The CDR3 DNA sequence: TGTGCCCGCACCCCCCTTGGACAGGGAGATGGCTACACCTTC.

This clonotype has ten or more counts. The V gene is TRBV7-2, the J gene TRBJ2-5; possibly TRBD1 for D (6 bases). V was cut by 5 bases and J by 2 bases, with 15 bases left in between. CDR1 is SGHTA and CDR2 is FQGNSA in the germline V gene. The CDR3 is 15 amino acids. CDR3 region: CASSPRTATQETQYF. In nucleotides, the CDR3 is TGTGCCAGCAGCCCTCGGACAGCAACGCAAGAGACCCAGTACTTC. Full variable domain (outside the CDR3, taken from reference TRBV7-2 and TRBJ2-5): GAGVSQSPSNKVTEKGKDVELRCDPISGHTALYWYRQSLGQGLEFLIYFQGNSAPDKSGLPSDRFSAERTGGSVSTLTIQRTQQEDSAVYLCASSPRTATQETQYFGPGTRLLVL.

The chain links TRBV4-1 to TRBJ2-1; 8 positions match TRBD1. The V and J ends lost 5 bases and 5 bases, in that order; junction bases with no gene match: 11. From germline, CDR1 is MGHRA and CDR2 YSYEKL. The CDR3 loop spans 16 amino acids. This CDR3 reads CASSAPQGVANNEQFF. CDR3 coding DNA: TGCGCCAGCAGCGCGCCACAGGGGGTCGCAAACAATGAGCAGTTCTTC.

On this clonotype itself: Since no conserved phenylalanine or tryptophan closes the CDR3, a read error is the likely cause. The V gene is TRBV19, the J gene TRBJ2-5, with D possibly TRBD2 on 5 matching bases. CDR1 and CDR2 (germline): LNHDA, SQIVND (reference sequence). Trimming pared 3 bases from V and 2 bases from J, leaving 16 bases between. The CDR3 runs 16 residues. The DNA of the CDR3 is TGTGCCAGTAGTATTAGTCCGGCAGGACTTCAAGAGACCCAGTACCTC. It codes for CASSISPAGLQETQYL.

This clonotype was detected only once. The rearrangement joins TRBV29-1 to TRBJ2-2; 10 nucleotides line up with TRBD2. J gave up 7 bases and V 6 bases, and 14 bases lay outside the gene matches. The germline gives CDR1 SQVTM, CDR2 ANQGSEA. The CDR3 is 16 residues long. CDR3 coding DNA: TGCAGCGTCTATAGCGGGGGGCCCGTCGTTAACGGGGAGCTGTTTTTT. It specifies CSVYSGGPVVNGELFF.

This clonotype was detected a few times. V is TRBV19 and J is TRBJ2-7; the D is unclear. The CDR3 spans 11 residues. CDR1 is LNHDA, CDR2 SQIVND, per germline (reference sequence). V lost 10 bases, J lost 2 bases, and 9 bases lay in between. CDR3 DNA: TGTGCCATCTTTAGGCCCTACGAGCAGTACTTC. Encoded protein: CAIFRPYEQYF.

The chain is built from TRBV6-5 and TRBJ1-2, with 7 bases identical to TRBD1. The CDR3 runs to 16 residues. Per germline, CDR1 MNHEY and CDR2 SVGAGI. J gave up 3 bases and V 0 bases, and 7 bases lay outside the gene matches. CDR3 coding DNA: TGTGCCAGCAGTTACTCCCCAGGGGGGGACGACTATGGCTACACCTTC. This sequence encodes CASSYSPGGDDYGYTF.

This chain connects TRBV20-1 to TRBJ2-2; D is perhaps TRBD1 (7 bases). The germline V and J ends were trimmed by 5 bases and 5 bases, with 21 bases remaining between them. Looked up from germline, CDR1 is DFQATT and CDR2 is SNEGSKA (reference sequence). The CDR3 runs 16 residues. CDR3 protein: CSAGGGVVTYTGELFF. Here the CDR3 DNA reads TGCAGTGCTGGAGGGGGCGTGGTTACTTATACCGGGGAGCTGTTTTTT.

This clonotype has only one observation. This rearrangement joins TRBV5-6 to TRBJ2-7; D might be TRBD1 (6 bases). The V gene lost 6 bases and the J gene lost 3 bases, with 13 bases spanning the gap. The CDR3 is 13 residues long. Germline CDR1 is SGHDT and CDR2 is YYEEEE. The CDR3: CASNWGQGYEQYV. The CDR3, as DNA: TGTGCCAGCAACTGGGGGCAAGGCTACGAGCAGTACGTC.

The chain recombines TRBV7-9 with TRBJ2-4, with D possibly TRBD2 on 6 matching bases. Germline values: CDR1 SEHNR, CDR2 FQNEAQ (reference sequence). The CDR3 length is 12 residues. Trimming pared 3 bases from V and 8 bases from J, leaving 8 bases between. The CDR3 loop is CASSFGGDIQYF. In DNA form, the CDR3 reads TGTGCCAGCAGCTTTGGAGGGGACATTCAGTACTTC. The variable domain in full, with the rest retrieved from reference TRBV7-9 and TRBJ2-4, is DTGVSQNPRHKITKRGQNVTFRCDPISEHNRLYWYRQTLGQGPEFLTYFQNEAQLEKSRLLSDRFSAERPKGSFSTLEIQRTEQGDSAMYLCASSFGGDIQYFGAGTRLSVL.

Notes on this clonotype: A much larger clone lies a single base off, so this may be a read error. The V gene is TRBV12-5, the J gene TRBJ1-2; no clear D gene. With 4 bases removed from V and 6 bases from J, the gap between germline ends came to 24 bases. The germline gives CDR1 LGHNT, CDR2 FRNRAP. CDR3 size: 17 residues. The CDR3 nucleotides read TGTGCTAGTGGTTACCGAGTCGTTAGGTCTCCGAGCCATGGCTACACCTTC. Protein product: CASGYRVVRSPSHGYTF.

In the case of this clonotype: A junction boundary mismatches the germline segment, possibly from a read error. J is TRBJ1-6 and V is TRBV6-5, with D unclear. This CDR3 region has 12 residues. Germline CDR1 and CDR2: MNHEY and SVGAGI. CDR3 sequence reads: CANSYSTSPLHF. In DNA, the CDR3 is TGTGCCAACAGTTACTCGACGTCACCCCTCCACTTT.

The chain joins TRBV6-1 to TRBJ2-7; weak D call: TRBD1 (6 bases). The V gene's germline CDR1 is MNHNS and CDR2 SASEGT. This CDR3 has 17 amino acids. V lost 1 base and J lost 2, with 18 bases in between. The CDR3 loop reads CASSEEEGYREAYEQYV. In DNA form, the CDR3 reads TGTGCCAGCAGTGAAGAAGAGGGGTACAGGGAAGCCTACGAGCAGTACGTC.

The chain carries TRBV19 and TRBJ1-1; D unclear. Per the germline V gene, CDR1 is LNHDA and CDR2 is SQIVND (reference sequence). This CDR3 has 12 residues. Trimming pared 3 bases from V and 6 bases from J, leaving 8 bases between. The CDR3 DNA sequence: TGTGCCAGTAGTATTCCGAGGTCTGAAGCTTTCTTT. Protein: CASSIPRSEAFF.

This clonotype showed up just a few times. CDR3 protein: CASSPLWVPNTEAFF. The CDR3 DNA is TGTGCCAGCAGCCCCCTGTGGGTCCCTAACACTGAAGCTTTCTTT. This chain connects TRBV5-5 to TRBJ1-1; D gene unclear. Germline assignment: CDR1 SGHKS and CDR2 YYEKEE (reference sequence). The CDR3 length is 15 residues. Trimming pared 4 bases from V and 2 bases from J, leaving 15 bases between. Full variable domain (rest looked up from reference TRBV5-5 and TRBJ1-1): DAGVTQSPTHLIKTRGQQVTLRCSPISGHKSVSWYQQVLGQGPQFIFQYYEKEERGRGNFPDRFSARQFPNYSSELNVNALLLGDSALYLCASSPLWVPNTEAFFGQGTRLTVV.

The V call is TRBV24-1, the J call TRBJ1-5; D unresolved. V was pared by 5 bases and J by 2 bases, with 9 bases between. The CDR3 consists of 14 residues. Germline V CDR1 and CDR2: KGHDR, SFDVKD. Here the CDR3 DNA reads TGTGCCACCAGTGGCCCGGGCCGCAATCAGCCCCAGCATTTT. It translates to CATSGPGRNQPQHF.